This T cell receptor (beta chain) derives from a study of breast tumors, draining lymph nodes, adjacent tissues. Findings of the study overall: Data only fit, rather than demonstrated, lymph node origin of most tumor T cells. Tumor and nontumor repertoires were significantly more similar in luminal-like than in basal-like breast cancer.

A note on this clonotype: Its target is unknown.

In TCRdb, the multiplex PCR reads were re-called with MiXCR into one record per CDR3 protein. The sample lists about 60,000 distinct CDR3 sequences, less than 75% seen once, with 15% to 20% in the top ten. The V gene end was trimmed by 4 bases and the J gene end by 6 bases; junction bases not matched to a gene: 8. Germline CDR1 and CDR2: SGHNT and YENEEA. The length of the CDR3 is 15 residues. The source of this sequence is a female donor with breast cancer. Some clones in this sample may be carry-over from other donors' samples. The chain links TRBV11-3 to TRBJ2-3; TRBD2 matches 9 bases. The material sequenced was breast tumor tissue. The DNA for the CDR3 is TGTGCCAGCAGCTATTTAGCGGGAGCGGCTGATACGCAGTATTTT. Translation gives CASSYLAGAADTQYF.